The 6 T cell receptor beta chains presented below share a single source sample, sequenced in a study of cytomegalovirus exposure and HLA in healthy donors. The primer mix had 60 Vbeta and 13 Jbeta primers. Clones were read by immunoSEQ multiplex PCR, and TCRdb kept only the in-frame ones, dropping some. The sample carries roughly 120,000 clones, over 75% recorded once. The specimen sequenced was PBMCs. The receptors stem from a man in his forties in good health and CMV-seronegative.

The chain employs TRBV7-9 and TRBJ1-2, with D maybe TRBD1 (6 bases). The CDR3 runs 11 residues. V was clipped by 5 bases and J by 12 bases, with 13 bases between them. In germline, CDR1 is SEHNR, CDR2 FQNEAQ (reference sequence). CDR3 sequence reads: CASSIQGSNTF. DNA for the CDR3: TGTGCCAGCAGCATACAGGGATCTAACACCTTC.

V gene TRBV20-1 combines with J gene TRBJ2-5; 8 bases match TRBD1. The DNA end lines up better with TRBJ2-7; the J call may be wrong. Germline-derived CDR1 and CDR2 are DFQATT and SNEGSKA (reference sequence). The CDR3 has 11 residues. The CDR3 reads CSGQGAYEQYF. CDR3 nucleotides: TGCAGTGGGCAGGGGGCGTACGAGCAGTACTTC.

The rearrangement links TRBV6-5 to TRBJ1-2, with D possibly TRBD1 on 5 matching bases. Trimming stripped 6 bases from V and 1 base from J, with 12 bases between. There are 14 residues in the CDR3. The germline CDR1 and CDR2 sequences are MNHEY and SVGAGI. The CDR3 nucleotides are TGTGCCAGCAGACCTCCTGACAGTAACTATGGCTACACCTTC. This gives the protein CASRPPDSNYGYTF.

The rearrangement links TRBV6-1 to TRBJ2-3, with TRBD1 matching over 7 bases. V trimming: 6 bases; J trimming: 8 bases; junction bases outside the gene matches: 8. The CDR3 is made up of 13 amino acids. Germline V CDR1 and CDR2: MNHNS, SASEGT. The CDR3 sequence: CASRPTGAGTQYF. Here the CDR3 DNA reads TGTGCCAGCAGGCCCACAGGGGCTGGTACGCAGTATTTT.

Comment on this clone: The junction and the germline gene differ at one end; a read error may be behind it. The CDR3 DNA reads as TGTGCCAGCAGTACAATGACTGGGGCCAACGGCCTGACTTTC. Its translation: CASSTMTGANGLTF. This sequence joins TRBV6-5 and TRBJ2-6, with D perhaps TRBD1 (5 bases). This CDR3 comprises 14 residues. Germline lookup yields CDR1 MNHEY and CDR2 SVGAGI.

The rearrangement uses TRBV6-1 and TRBJ1-1; the D gene is possibly TRBD1 (5 bases). CDR1 and CDR2 (germline): MNHNS, SASEGT. CDR3 length equals 12 residues. Trimming left V 8 bases short and J 4 bases short, with 11 bases between. DNA for the CDR3: TGTGCCAGCCTTCAGGGTTCCACTGAAGCTTTCTTT. Translating gives CASLQGSTEAFF.